Reported below is one T cell receptor beta chain. This clonotype was observed a few times. The target of this receptor is not known. Per-base quality was not reported, and no clone a single base away is much larger than it. The data belong to a study of identical twins (dated by TCRdb to the mid-2010s). Broadly, across the study: The study deep-sequenced TCR alpha and beta repertoires from monozygotic twins, unrelated adults of various ages and cord blood to test whether fetal clonotypes persist. Replicate twin experiments were performed at different times using different library preparation protocols to rule out contamination.

Only healthy Caucasian donors were included. Three pairs of female monozygotic twins, all aged about 18 to 30 years, were included in the twin cohort. Positive isolation kits from Invitrogen were used to isolate CD4+ and CD8+ T cell populations. Library generation was performed with 5' RACE. Sequenced on an Illumina HiSeq 2000. Template switching added a universal primer binding site, and the final cDNA carried a unique molecular identifier that allowed TCR cDNA molecules to be counted accurately. First-strand cDNA for TCR alpha and beta chains was synthesized from specific primers in the conserved constant-segment region. Each cDNA library was double barcoded, with a SMART-Mk sample barcode plus Illumina barcodes, to control for contamination. TruSeq adapter sequences along with Illumina sample barcodes were introduced in two successive PCR steps. The Illumina HiSeq platform was used with custom primers to sequence TCR alpha and beta cDNA libraries. The original pipeline was this. Raw reads were processed with MiGEC to extract unique molecular identifiers, and MiXCR was used to determine CDR3 positions. Recombination models were inferred per individual with the repgenHMM and IGoR tools using an EM algorithm. The tcR package in R was used for shared clonotype analysis, with sharing normalized by the product of cloneset sizes. Out-of-frame nonproductive sequences were analyzed to study raw recombination free of thymic and clonal selection effects. Through fastp at Q25 and MiXCR, TCRdb rebuilt clones from the public reads, retaining in-frame beta chains. A single entry per CDR3 protein holds the most common genes and DNA from its merged rows. The V and J calls were determined by TCRdb, not by the authors. This sample comprises 350,000 to 600,000 distinct CDR3 sequences, 14% of them detected only once. Together, the top ten hold roughly 0.56% of the sample.

What the authors observed across the whole study: Abundant cord blood beta clonotypes had fewer insertions, young adult naive repertoires showed a similar but weaker trend, and memory repertoires showed no such trend. Out-of-frame TCR alpha sharing in monozygotic twins was systematically underestimated by recombination models, whereas sharing between unrelated individuals was in agreement with the recombination models. Compared with coincidental sharing between unrelated individuals, an excess of low generation-probability sequences was observed among out-of-frame TCR alpha sequences shared between twins. Invariant T cells such as MAIT and iNKT could partly confound zero-insertion analyses, although diverse VJ usage argued against such confounding for most clonotypes. Conclusions relied on cross-sectional statistical analysis, since the same donors could not be followed over many years. The excess sharing between twins in beta out-of-frame sequences was weaker because fewer shared sequences reduced the signal-to-noise ratio.

The CDR3, cysteine through phenylalanine, is 15 amino acids long. The DNA shown is the 45-base CDR3, in frame from base 1. From the germline V gene (reference sequence), CDR1 is SEHNR and CDR2 is FQNEAQ. Trimming removed 5 bases from V and 4 bases from J, leaving 17 bases between the germline ends. The same sample was also used in a study of yellow fever vaccine responses in identical twins. In that second paper, the authors write: According to the authors, the vaccine-induced T cell response in identical twins seemed to be partly convergent and partly specific to each individual. Focusing on identical twins, the study followed the T cell clones that responded to the vaccine, and did so with precision.

Specimen: CD4+ T cells sorted from blood. This TCR was recovered from a woman younger than 35 in good health. This receptor chain uses TRBV7-9 and TRBJ1-2, with the D segment identity uncertain. Here the CDR3 is given as CASSPSGRAIYGYTF. The DNA sequence reads TGTGCCAGCAGCCCCTCTGGACGGGCGATCTATGGCTACACCTTC. Where the CDR3 stops, the reference TRBV7-9 and TRBJ1-2 genes take over; the full variable domain is DTGVSQNPRHKITKRGQNVTFRCDPISEHNRLYWYRQTLGQGPEFLTYFQNEAQLEKSRLLSDRFSAERPKGSFSTLEIQRTEQGDSAMYLCASSPSGRAIYGYTFGSGTRLTVV.